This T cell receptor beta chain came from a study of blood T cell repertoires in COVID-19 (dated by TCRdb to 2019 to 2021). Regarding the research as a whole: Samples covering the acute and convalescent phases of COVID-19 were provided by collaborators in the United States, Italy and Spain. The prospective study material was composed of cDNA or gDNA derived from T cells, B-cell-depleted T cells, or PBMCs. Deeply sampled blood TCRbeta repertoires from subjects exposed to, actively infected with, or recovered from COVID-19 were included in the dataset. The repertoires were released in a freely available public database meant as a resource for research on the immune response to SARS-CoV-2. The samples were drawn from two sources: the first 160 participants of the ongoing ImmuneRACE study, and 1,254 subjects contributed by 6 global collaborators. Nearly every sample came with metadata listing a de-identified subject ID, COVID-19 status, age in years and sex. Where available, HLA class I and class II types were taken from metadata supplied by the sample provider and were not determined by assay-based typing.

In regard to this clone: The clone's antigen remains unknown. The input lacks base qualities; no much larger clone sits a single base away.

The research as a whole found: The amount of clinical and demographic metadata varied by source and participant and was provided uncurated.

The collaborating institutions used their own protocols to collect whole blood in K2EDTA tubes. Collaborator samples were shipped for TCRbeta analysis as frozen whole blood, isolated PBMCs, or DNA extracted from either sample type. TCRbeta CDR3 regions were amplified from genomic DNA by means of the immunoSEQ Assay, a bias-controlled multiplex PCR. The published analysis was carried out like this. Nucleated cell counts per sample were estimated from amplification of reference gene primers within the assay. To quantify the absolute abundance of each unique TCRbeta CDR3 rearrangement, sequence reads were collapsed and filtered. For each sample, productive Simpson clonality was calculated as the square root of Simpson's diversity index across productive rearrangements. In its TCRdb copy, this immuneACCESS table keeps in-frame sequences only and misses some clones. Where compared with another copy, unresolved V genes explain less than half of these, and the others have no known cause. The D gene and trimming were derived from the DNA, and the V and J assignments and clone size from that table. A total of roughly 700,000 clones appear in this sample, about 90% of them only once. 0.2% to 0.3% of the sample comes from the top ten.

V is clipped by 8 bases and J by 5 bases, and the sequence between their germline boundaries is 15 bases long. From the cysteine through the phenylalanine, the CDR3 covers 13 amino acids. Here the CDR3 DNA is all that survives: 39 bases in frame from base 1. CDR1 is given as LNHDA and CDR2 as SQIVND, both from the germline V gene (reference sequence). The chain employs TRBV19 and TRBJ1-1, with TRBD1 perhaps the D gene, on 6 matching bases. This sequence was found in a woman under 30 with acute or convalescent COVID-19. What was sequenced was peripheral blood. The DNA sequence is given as TGTGCCAGTGACGACGGGGGGCGAACTGAAGCTTTCTTT. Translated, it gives CASDDGGRTEAFF.